The source of this T cell receptor beta chain is a study of T cell responses to AZD1222 COVID-19 vaccine. Study results and caveats: Donor demographics were predominantly white British with a female majority; clonal diversity may be underestimated.

Assay: immunoSEQ multiplex PCR; the TCRdb copy retains only in-frame clones and omits some. The table lists 96,000 or so clones, about nine tenths of them singletons, with 26% in the top ten. In regard to this clone: Its antigen is unidentified.

In germline, CDR1 is MDHEN, CDR2 SYDVKM. The CDR3 runs to 15 residues. V lost 7 bases and J 0 bases, leaving 14 bases between the germline ends. The sample here was peripheral blood, taken on day 0 of AZD1222 vaccination. The V and J genes are TRBV28 and TRBJ2-3; D gene uncertain. The sequence came from an adult in good health. The CDR3 region is CASTTDATSTDTQYF. The CDR3 DNA reads TGTGCCAGCACCACAGACGCCACTAGCACAGATACGCAGTATTTT.